The 9 T cell receptor beta chains below come from one sample, sequenced in a study of OX40 agonist ivuxolimab in advanced cancers. This table comes from immunoSEQ multiplex PCR, and its TCRdb copy is limited to in-frame clones, with some not included. The sample gives about 100,000 clones, around 80% of which show up once; roughly 5% is in the top ten. Specimen: CD4+ or CD8+ T cells sorted from blood, collected in a trial of the OX40 agonist ivuxolimab. The receptors were sampled from an adult with an advanced solid tumor such as melanoma, head and neck, liver or kidney cancer.

V and J are TRBV5-4 and TRBJ2-1, with 7 bases aligning to TRBD2. V trimming: 4 bases; J trimming: 4 bases; junction bases outside the gene matches: 5. The CDR3 loop spans 14 amino acids. Germline V CDR1 and CDR2: SGHNT, YYREEE (reference sequence). The CDR3 DNA is TGTGCCAGCAGCGTGGGGACTACGTACAATGAGCAGTTCTTC. Its translation: CASSVGTTYNEQFF.

For the CDR3, the DNA is TGTGCCAGCAGTGAAACCCCGCGGTCCTCTGGAAACACCATATATTTT. Translation: CASSETPRSSGNTIYF. This chain connects TRBV2 to TRBJ1-3, with D hard to call. V lost 2 bases to trimming and J lost 0 bases, with 11 bases between them. The germline V gene has CDR1 SNHLY and CDR2 FYNNEI. This CDR3 contains 16 residues.

The rearrangement links TRBV5-1 to TRBJ1-2, with D perhaps matching TRBD1 (5 bases). Germline assignment: CDR1 SGHRS and CDR2 YFSETQ. CDR3 length: 13 residues. V was pared by 2 bases and J by 2 bases, with 7 bases between. In DNA, the CDR3 is TGCGCCAGCAGCTTAGACAGCAACTATGGCTACACCTTC. As protein: CASSLDSNYGYTF.

This rearrangement joins TRBV7-2 to TRBJ1-5; TRBD1 matches at 8 bases. Germline values: CDR1 SGHTA, CDR2 FQGNSA. Trimming took 6 bases from V and 4 from J; bases not matched to a gene: 5. CDR3 size: 14 residues. CDR3 sequence reads: CASSTGGGNQPQHF. CDR3 sequence (DNA): TGTGCCAGCAGTACAGGGGGAGGAAATCAGCCCCAGCATTTT.

This clone appeared once. V is TRBV7-9 and J is TRBJ2-1; D is possibly TRBD2 (6 bases). The CDR3 is 12 residues long. CDR1 SEHNR and CDR2 FQNEAQ come from the germline V gene (reference sequence). V was pared by 4 bases and J by 13 bases, with 14 bases between. The CDR3 sequence is CASSSSGTYQFF. DNA of the CDR3: TGTGCCAGCAGCTCGTCCGGGACTTACCAGTTCTTC.

V gene TRBV4-1 combines with J gene TRBJ2-3; D is unresolved. The CDR3 consists of 15 residues. CDR1 and CDR2 (germline): MGHRA, YSYEKL. V was cut by 1 base and J by 0 bases, with 8 bases left in between. CDR3 sequence: CASSQALTSTDTQYF. DNA for the CDR3: TGCGCCAGCAGCCAAGCCCTAACTAGCACAGATACGCAGTATTTT.

This clone was counted a single time. The chain is built from TRBV10-3 and TRBJ2-2; 10 bases align to TRBD2. From germline, CDR1 is ENHRY and CDR2 SYGVKD. J lost 3 bases, V lost 5 bases, and 6 bases had no gene match. There are 16 residues in the CDR3. The CDR3 DNA reads as TGTGCCATCAGTCCAACTAGCGGGGAAGACACCGGGGAGCTGTTTTTT. It specifies CAISPTSGEDTGELFF.

The genes are TRBV4-3 and TRBJ2-7; D may be TRBD1 (7 bases). Germline V gene lookup returns CDR1 LGHNA and CDR2 YSLEER. V was pared by 1 base and J by 3 bases, with 13 bases between. This CDR3 spans 15 amino acids. CDR3 nucleotides: TGCGCCAGCAGCCAAGGGGGGGACAGTTTCTACGAGCAGTACTTC. Translation: CASSQGGDSFYEQYF.

The chain has TRBV9 and TRBJ1-2; no definite D call. CDR3 size: 13 residues. The germline gives CDR1 SGDLS, CDR2 YYNGEE. Trimming removed 0 bases from V and 7 bases from J, with 10 bases in between. DNA of the CDR3: TGTGCCAGCAGCGTAGAAGGGTTGGCTGGCTACACCTTC. Translation: CASSVEGLAGYTF.